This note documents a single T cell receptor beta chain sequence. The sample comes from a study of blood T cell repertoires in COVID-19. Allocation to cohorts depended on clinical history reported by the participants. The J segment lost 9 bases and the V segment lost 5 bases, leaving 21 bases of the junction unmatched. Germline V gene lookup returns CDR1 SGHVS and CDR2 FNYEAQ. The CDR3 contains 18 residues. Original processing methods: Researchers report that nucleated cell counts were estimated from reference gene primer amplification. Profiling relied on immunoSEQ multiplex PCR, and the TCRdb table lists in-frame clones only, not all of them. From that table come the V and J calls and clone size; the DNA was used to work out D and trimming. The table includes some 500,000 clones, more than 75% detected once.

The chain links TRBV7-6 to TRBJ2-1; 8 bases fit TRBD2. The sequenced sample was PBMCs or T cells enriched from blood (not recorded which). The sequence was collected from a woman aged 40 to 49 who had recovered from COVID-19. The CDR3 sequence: CASSPAMISGVEAGEQFF. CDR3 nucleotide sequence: TGTGCCAGCAGCCCAGCGATGATTAGCGGGGTCGAGGCAGGTGAGCAGTTCTTC.